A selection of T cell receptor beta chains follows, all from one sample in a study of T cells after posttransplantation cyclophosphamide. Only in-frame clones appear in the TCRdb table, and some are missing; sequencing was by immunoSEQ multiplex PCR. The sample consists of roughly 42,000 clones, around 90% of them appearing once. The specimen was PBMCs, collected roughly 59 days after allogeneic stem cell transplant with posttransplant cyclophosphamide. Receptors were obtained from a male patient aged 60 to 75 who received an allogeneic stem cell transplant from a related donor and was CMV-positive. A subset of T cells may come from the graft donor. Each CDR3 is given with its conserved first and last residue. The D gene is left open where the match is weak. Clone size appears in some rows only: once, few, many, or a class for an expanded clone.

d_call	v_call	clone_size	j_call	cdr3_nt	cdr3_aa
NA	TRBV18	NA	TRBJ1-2	TGTGCCAGCTCACCACCTCAACAGTTCTATGGCTACACCTTC	CASSPPQQFYGYTF
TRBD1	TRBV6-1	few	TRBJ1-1	TGTGCCAGCAGGGGACAGGGGAACTTGAACACTGAAGCTTTCTTT	CASRGQGNLNTEAFF
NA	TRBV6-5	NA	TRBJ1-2	TGTGCCAGCAAGGGTAGGACTTTTAGCTCTGGCTACACCTTC	CASKGRTFSSGYTF
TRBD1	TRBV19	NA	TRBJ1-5	TGTGCCAGTAGGTATTCCGGGACAGCCAACAATCAGCCCCAGCATTTT	CASRYSGTANNQPQHF
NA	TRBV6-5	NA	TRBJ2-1	TGTGCCAGCCTCTCACCAACTTACAATGAGCAGTTCTTC	CASLSPTYNEQFF
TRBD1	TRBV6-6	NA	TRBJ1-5	TGTGCCAGCACCCCCGAGACAGGGCATCAGCCCCAGCATTTT	CASTPETGHQPQHF
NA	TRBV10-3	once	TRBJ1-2	TGTGCCATCAGTGAGTCGCCAGTGAACTATGGCTACACCTTC	CAISESPVNYGYTF
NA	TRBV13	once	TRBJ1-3	TGTGCCAGCAACGACGGACTCTCTGGAAACACCATATATTTT	CASNDGLSGNTIYF
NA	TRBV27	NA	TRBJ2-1	TGTGCCAGCAGTTTAGGTCTCCTCGGTGAGCAGTTCTTC	CASSLGLLGEQFF
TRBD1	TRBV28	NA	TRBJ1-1	TGTGCCAGCAGTATCAGGGGGCGCGGCACTGAAGCTTTCTTT	CASSIRGRGTEAFF
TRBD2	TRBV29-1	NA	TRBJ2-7	TGCAGCGTTCGTAGCGGGGGGACCTACGAGCAGTACTTC	CSVRSGGTYEQYF
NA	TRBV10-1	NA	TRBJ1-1	TGCGCCAGCAGTGAGTCGAGAGTAGGGCGGGGAGCTTTCTTT	CASSESRVGRGAFF
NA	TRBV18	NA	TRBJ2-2	TGTGCCAGCTCACCACCGAGTGTGAGGGAGCTGTTTTTT	CASSPPSVRELFF
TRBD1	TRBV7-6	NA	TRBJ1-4	TGTGCCAGCAGCTATACGGACAGGGGATTTGAGGAAAAACTGTTTTTT	CASSYTDRGFEEKLFF
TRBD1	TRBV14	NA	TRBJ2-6	TGTGCCAGCAGCCAAGACAGGGGGCGTTATGGGGCCAACGTCCTGACTTTC	CASSQDRGRYGANVLTF
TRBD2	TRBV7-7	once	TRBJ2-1	TGTGCCAGCAGCCCGGAGCGGGGGGCCAATGAGCAGTTCTTC	CASSPERGANEQFF
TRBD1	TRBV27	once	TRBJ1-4	TGTGCCAGCAGTTACAGGGGGGCGGGAAAACTGTTTTTT	CASSYRGAGKLFF
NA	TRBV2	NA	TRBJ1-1	TGTGCCACAAAGACAGACCCAAACACTGAAGCTTTCTTT	CATKTDPNTEAFF
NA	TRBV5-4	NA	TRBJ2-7	TGTGCCAGCAGCTTGCCCGGACAGTCTTCCTACGAGCAGTACTTC	CASSLPGQSSYEQYF
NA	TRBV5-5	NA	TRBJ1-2	TGTGCCAGCAGCTGGACAGCCTATGGCTACACCTTC	CASSWTAYGYTF
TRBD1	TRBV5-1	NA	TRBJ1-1	TGCGCCAGCACACGGACAGGGCTGAACACTGAAGCTTTCTTT	CASTRTGLNTEAFF
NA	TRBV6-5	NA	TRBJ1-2	TGTGCCAGCAGTTACTCGGGTCGGGGATTTAGCGGCTACACCTTC	CASSYSGRGFSGYTF
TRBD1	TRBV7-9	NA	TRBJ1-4	TGTGCCAGCAGCCGCACGTGGACAGGGTCAGGGACGTCGGAAAAACTGTTTTTT	CASSRTWTGSGTSEKLFF
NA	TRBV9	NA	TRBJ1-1	TGTGCCAGCAGCGTAGAACAGAGCCAGGACACTGAAGCTTTCTTT	CASSVEQSQDTEAFF
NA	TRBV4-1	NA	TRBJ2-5	TGCGCCAGCAGCCAAGAGAGCCAAGAGACCCAGTACTTC	CASSQESQETQYF
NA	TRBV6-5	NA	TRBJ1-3	TGTGCCAGCAGTTACAGGGGTTACTCTGGAAACACCATATATTTT	CASSYRGYSGNTIYF
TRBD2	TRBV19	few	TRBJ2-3	TGTGCCAGCAGTTGGCGGGGGGGCACAGATACGCAGTATTTT	CASSWRGGTDTQYF
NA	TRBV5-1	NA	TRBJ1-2	TGCGCCAGCAGCTTGAACAGAATTAACTATGGCTACACCTTC	CASSLNRINYGYTF
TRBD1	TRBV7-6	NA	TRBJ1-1	TGTGCCAGCAGCCCAAATAACAGGGGTACGGACACTGAAGCTTTCTTT	CASSPNNRGTDTEAFF
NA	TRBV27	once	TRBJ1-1	TGTGCCAGCAGTTTCTCGAGGGCGGACACTGAAGCTTTCTTT	CASSFSRADTEAFF
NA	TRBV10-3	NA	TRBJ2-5	TGTGCCATCAGTCCAGGGGTTGGGGAGACCCAGTACTTC	CAISPGVGETQYF
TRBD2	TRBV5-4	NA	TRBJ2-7	TGTGCCAGCAGCCGAAGTACTAGCGGGGGTTTCTACGAGCAGTACTTC	CASSRSTSGGFYEQYF
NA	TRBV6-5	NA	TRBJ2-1	TGTGCCAGCAGATTTTGGGGGGGCCATTCAGATGAGCAGTTCTTC	CASRFWGGHSDEQFF
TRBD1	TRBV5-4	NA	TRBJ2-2	TGTGCCAGCAGCGCCACAGGGGATAAGGCCGGGGAGCTGTTTTTT	CASSATGDKAGELFF
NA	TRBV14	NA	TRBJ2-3	TGTGCCAGCAGCCTTCAGGGTCGAAGAACAGATACGCAGTATTTT	CASSLQGRRTDTQYF
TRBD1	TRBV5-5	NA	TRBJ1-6	TGTGCCAGCACCCAGGGACAGGGTCGGCATAATTCACCCCTCCACTTT	CASTQGQGRHNSPLHF
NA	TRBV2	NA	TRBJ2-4	TGTGCCAGCAGTGAGAGGGGGACCAAAAACATTCAGTACTTC	CASSERGTKNIQYF
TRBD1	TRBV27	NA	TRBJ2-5	TGTGCCAGCAGCCACAGGGGTGTCGTCGGTGAAGAGACCCAGTACTTC	CASSHRGVVGEETQYF
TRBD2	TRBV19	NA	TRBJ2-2	TGTGCCAGTAGATCGGGACTAGCGGGGTCCACCGGGGAGCTGTTTTTT	CASRSGLAGSTGELFF
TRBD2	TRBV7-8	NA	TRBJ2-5	TGTGCCAGCAGCTACCGACTAGCTGGTAGAGAGACCCAGTACTTC	CASSYRLAGRETQYF
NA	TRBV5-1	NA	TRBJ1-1	TGCGCCAGCAACCTCGAACAGGCCTCTCGCACTGAAGCTTTCTTT	CASNLEQASRTEAFF
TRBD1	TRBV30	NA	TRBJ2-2	TGTGCCTGGGACCCGACAGGGACCGGGGAGCTGTTTTTT	CAWDPTGTGELFF
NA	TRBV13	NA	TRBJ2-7	TGTGCCAGCAGCTCCAGCTCCTACGAGCAGTACTTC	CASSSSSYEQYF